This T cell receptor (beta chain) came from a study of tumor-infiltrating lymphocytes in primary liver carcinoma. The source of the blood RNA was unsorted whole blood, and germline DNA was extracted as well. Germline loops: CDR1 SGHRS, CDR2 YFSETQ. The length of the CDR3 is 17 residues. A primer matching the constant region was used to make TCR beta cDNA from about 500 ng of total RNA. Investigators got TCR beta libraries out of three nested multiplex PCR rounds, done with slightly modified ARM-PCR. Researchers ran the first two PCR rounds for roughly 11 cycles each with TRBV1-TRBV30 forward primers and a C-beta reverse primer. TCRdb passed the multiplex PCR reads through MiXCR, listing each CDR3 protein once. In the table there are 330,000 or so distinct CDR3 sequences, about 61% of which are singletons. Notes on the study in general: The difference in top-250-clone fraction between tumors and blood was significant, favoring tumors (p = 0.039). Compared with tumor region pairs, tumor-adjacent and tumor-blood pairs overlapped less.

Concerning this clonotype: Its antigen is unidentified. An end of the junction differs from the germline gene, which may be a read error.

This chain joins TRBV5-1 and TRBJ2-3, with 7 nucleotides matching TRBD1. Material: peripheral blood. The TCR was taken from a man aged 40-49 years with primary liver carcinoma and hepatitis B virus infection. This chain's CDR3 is CASSLVGQASSTDMQYF. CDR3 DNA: TGCGCCAGCAGCTTGGTAGGACAGGCTTCTAGCACAGATATGCAGTATTTT.